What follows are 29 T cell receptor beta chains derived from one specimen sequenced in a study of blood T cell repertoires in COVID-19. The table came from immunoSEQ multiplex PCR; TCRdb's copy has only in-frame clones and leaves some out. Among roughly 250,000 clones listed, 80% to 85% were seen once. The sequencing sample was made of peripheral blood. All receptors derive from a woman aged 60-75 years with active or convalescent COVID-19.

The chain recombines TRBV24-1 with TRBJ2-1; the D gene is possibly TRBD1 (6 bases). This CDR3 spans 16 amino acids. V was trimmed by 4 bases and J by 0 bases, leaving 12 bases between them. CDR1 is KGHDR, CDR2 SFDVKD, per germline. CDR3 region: CATSDPQGSSYNEQFF. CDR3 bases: TGTGCCACCAGTGACCCACAGGGTAGCTCCTACAATGAGCAGTTCTTC.

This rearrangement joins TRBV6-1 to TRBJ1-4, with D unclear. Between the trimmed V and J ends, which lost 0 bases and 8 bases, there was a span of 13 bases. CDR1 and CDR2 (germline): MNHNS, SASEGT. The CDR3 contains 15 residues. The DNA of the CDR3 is TGTGCCAGCAGTGAAGCGCTTCGAGCAATGGAAAAACTGTTTTTT. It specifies CASSEALRAMEKLFF.

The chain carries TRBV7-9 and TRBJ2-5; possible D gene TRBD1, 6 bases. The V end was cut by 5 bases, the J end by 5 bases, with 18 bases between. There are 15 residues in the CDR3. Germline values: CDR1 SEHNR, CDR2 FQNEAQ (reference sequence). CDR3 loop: CASSPPSQGWETQYF. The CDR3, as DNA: TGTGCCAGCAGCCCCCCGTCGCAGGGGTGGGAGACCCAGTACTTC. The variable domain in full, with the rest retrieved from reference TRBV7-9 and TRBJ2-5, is DTGVSQNPRHKITKRGQNVTFRCDPISEHNRLYWYRQTLGQGPEFLTYFQNEAQLEKSRLLSDRFSAERPKGSFSTLEIQRTEQGDSAMYLCASSPPSQGWETQYFGPGTRLLVL.

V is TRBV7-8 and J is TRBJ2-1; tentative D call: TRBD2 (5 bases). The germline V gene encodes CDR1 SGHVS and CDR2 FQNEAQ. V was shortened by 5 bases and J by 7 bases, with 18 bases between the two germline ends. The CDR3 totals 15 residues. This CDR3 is CASSPNKTRPNEQFF. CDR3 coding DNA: TGTGCCAGCAGCCCAAATAAAACTAGGCCGAATGAGCAGTTCTTC.

CDR3 DNA sequence: TGTGCCAGCAGCGTAGGAGTAGGGGCGGCCTACGAGCAGTACTTC. It specifies CASSVGVGAAYEQYF. The rearrangement joins TRBV9 to TRBJ2-7; a weak D match, TRBD1 (5 bases). The germline V gene encodes CDR1 SGDLS and CDR2 YYNGEE. The CDR3 has 15 amino acids. The V and J ends lost 0 bases and 2 bases respectively, with 12 bases between them.

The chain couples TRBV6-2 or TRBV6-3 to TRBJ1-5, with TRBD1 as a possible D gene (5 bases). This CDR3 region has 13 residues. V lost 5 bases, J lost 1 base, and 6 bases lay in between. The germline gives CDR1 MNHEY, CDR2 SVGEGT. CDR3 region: CASSGGSNQPQHF. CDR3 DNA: TGTGCCAGCAGTGGGGGGAGCAATCAGCCCCAGCATTTT.

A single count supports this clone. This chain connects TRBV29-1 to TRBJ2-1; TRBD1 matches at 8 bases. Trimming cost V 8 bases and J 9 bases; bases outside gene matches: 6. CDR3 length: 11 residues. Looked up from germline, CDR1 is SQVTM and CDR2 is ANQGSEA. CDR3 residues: CSKAGGGEQFF. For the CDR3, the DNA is TGCAGCAAGGCAGGGGGCGGTGAGCAGTTCTTC.

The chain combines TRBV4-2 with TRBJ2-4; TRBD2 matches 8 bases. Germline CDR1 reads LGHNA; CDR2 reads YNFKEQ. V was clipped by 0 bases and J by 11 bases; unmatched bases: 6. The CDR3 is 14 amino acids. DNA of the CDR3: TGTGCCAGCAGCCAAGATAGGAGGACTAGCTTTCAGTACTTC. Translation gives CASSQDRRTSFQYF.

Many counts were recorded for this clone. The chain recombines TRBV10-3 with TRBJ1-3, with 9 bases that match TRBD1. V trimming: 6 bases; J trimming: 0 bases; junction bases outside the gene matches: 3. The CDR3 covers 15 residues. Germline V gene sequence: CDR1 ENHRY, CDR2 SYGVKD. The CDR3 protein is CAIRDRGSSGNTIYF. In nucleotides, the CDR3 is TGTGCCATCAGGGACAGGGGAAGCTCTGGAAACACCATATATTTT.

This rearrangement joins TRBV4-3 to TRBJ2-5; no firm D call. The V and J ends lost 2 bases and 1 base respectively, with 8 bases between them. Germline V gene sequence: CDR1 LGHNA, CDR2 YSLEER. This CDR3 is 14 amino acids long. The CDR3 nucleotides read TGCGCCAGCAGCCAATACACCGTCCAAGAGACCCAGTACTTC. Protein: CASSQYTVQETQYF.

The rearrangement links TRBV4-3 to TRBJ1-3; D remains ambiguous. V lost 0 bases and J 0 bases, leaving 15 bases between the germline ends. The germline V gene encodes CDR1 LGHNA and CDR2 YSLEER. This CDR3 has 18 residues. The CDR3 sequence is CASSQEPLTQSSGNTIYF. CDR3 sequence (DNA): TGCGCCAGCAGCCAAGAACCCCTGACTCAGAGCTCTGGAAACACCATATATTTT.

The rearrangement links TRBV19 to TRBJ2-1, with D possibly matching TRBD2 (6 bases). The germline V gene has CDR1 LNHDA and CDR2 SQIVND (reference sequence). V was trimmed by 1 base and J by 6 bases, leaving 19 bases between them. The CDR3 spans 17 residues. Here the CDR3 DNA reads TGTGCCAGTAGTATAGCCCCGGGACTCCCTGAATCCAATGAGCAGTTCTTC. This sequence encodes CASSIAPGLPESNEQFF.

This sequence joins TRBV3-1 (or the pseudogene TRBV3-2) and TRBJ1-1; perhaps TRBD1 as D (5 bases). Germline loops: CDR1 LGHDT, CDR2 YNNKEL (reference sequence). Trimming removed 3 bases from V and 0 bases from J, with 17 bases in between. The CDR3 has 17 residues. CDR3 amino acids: CASSQAFGGKLNTEAFF. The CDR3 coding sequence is TGTGCCAGCAGCCAGGCCTTCGGGGGTAAATTGAACACTGAAGCTTTCTTT.

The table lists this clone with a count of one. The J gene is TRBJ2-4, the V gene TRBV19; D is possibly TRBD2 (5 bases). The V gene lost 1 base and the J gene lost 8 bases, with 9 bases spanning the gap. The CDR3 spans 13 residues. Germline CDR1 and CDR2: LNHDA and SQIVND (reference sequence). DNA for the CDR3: TGTGCCAGTAGTATAGCCGAGGGAGACATTCAGTACTTC. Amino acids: CASSIAEGDIQYF.

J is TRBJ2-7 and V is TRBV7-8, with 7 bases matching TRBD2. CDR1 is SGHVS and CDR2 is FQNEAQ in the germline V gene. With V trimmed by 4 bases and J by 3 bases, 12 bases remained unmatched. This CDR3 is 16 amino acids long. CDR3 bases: TGTGCCAGCAGCTCCAAGGCGGAGCGGGGCGGCTACGAGCAGTACTTC. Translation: CASSSKAERGGYEQYF.

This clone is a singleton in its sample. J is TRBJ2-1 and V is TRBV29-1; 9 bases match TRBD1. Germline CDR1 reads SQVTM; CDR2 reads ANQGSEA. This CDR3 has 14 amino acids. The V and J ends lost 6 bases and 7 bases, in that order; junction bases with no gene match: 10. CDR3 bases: TGCAGCGTCGCTAACAGGGGGCGCGGGAATGAGCAGTTCTTC. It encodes CSVANRGRGNEQFF.

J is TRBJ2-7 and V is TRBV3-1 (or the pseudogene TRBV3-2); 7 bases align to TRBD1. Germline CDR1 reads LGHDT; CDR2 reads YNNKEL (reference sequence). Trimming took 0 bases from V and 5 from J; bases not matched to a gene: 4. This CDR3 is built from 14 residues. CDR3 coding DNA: TGTGCCAGCAGCCAAGAAGGGGGCAGGAACGAGCAGTACTTC. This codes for CASSQEGGRNEQYF.

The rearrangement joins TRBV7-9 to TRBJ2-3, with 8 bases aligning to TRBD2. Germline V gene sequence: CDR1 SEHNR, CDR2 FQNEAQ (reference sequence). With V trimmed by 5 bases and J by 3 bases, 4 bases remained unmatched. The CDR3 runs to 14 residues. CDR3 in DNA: TGTGCCAGCAGCCTTAGCGGGGTTACAGATACGCAGTATTTT. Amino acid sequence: CASSLSGVTDTQYF.

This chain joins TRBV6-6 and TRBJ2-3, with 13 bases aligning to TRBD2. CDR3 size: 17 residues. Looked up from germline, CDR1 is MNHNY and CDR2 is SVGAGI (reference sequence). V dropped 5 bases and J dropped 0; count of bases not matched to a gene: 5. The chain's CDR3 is CASSPTSGGTSTDTQYF. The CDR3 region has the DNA TGTGCCAGCAGTCCGACTAGCGGGGGGACTAGCACAGATACGCAGTATTTT.

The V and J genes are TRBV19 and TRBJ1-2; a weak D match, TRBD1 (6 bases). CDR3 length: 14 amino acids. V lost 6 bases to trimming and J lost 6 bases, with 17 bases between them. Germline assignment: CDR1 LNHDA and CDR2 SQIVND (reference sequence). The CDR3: CASSTQGATNGYTF. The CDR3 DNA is TGTGCCAGTAGCACACAGGGAGCAACAAATGGCTACACCTTC.

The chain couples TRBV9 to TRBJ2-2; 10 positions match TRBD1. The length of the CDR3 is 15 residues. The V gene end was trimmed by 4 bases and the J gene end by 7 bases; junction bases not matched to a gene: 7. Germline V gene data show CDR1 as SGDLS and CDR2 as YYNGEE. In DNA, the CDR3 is TGTGCCAGCAGCTCTAAGACAGGGGGCGGCGGGGAGCTGTTTTTT. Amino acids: CASSSKTGGGGELFF.

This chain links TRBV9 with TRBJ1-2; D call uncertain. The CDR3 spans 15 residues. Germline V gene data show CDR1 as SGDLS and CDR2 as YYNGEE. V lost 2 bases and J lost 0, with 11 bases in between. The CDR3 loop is CASSVFPEANYGYTF. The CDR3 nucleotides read TGTGCCAGCAGCGTTTTCCCAGAAGCTAACTATGGCTACACCTTC. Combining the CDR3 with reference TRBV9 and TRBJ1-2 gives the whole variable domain DSGVTQTPKHLITATGQRVTLRCSPRSGDLSVYWYQQSLDQGLQFLIQYYNGEERAKGNILERFSAQQFPDLHSELNLSSLELGDSALYFCASSVFPEANYGYTFGSGTRLTVV.

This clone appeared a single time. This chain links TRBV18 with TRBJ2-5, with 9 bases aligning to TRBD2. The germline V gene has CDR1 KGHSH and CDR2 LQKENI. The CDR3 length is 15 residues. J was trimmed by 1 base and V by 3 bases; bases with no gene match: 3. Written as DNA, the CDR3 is TGTGCCAGCTCACCCCTAGCGGGGACCCAAGAGACCCAGTACTTC. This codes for CASSPLAGTQETQYF.

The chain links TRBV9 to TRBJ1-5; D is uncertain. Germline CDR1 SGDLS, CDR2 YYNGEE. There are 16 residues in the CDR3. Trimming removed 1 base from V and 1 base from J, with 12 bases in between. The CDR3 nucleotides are TGTGCCAGCAGCGTACAACCCGACTACAGCAATCAGCCCCAGCATTTT. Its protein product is CASSVQPDYSNQPQHF.

The CDR3 is CATRRGGTDTEAFF. CDR3 DNA sequence: TGTGCCACAAGGCGGGGGGGAACGGACACTGAAGCTTTCTTT. The chain links TRBV5-8 to TRBJ1-1, with a possible D match to TRBD1 (5 bases). Germline CDR1 and CDR2: SGHTS and YDEGEE. The CDR3 runs 14 residues. V lost 9 bases and J lost 3, with 18 bases in between.

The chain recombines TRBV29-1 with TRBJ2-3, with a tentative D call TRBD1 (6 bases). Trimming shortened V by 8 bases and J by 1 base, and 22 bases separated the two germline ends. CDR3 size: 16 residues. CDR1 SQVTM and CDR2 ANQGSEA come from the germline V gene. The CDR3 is CSYDSILGAGTDTQYF. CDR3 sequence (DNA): TGCAGCTACGATTCAATCTTGGGGGCGGGCACAGATACGCAGTATTTT.

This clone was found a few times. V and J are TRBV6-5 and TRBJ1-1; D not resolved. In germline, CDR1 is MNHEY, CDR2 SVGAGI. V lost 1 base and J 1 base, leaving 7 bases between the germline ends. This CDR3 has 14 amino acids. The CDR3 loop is CASSYLSGNTEAFF. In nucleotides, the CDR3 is TGTGCCAGCAGTTACTTAAGCGGGAACACTGAAGCTTTCTTT.

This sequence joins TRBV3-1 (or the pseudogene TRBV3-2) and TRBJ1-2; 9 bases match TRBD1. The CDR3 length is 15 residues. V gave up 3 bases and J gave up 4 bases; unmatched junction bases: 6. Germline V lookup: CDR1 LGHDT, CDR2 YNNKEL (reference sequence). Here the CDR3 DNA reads TGTGCCAGCAGCCAGCCGGACAGGGGAGGCTATGGCTACACCTTC. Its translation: CASSQPDRGGYGYTF.

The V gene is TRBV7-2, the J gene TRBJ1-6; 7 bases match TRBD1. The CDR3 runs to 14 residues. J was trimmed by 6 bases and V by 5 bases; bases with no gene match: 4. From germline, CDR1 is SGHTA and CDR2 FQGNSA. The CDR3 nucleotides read TGTGCCAGCAGCCCAACAGGGGTTAATTCACCCCTCCACTTT. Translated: CASSPTGVNSPLHF.